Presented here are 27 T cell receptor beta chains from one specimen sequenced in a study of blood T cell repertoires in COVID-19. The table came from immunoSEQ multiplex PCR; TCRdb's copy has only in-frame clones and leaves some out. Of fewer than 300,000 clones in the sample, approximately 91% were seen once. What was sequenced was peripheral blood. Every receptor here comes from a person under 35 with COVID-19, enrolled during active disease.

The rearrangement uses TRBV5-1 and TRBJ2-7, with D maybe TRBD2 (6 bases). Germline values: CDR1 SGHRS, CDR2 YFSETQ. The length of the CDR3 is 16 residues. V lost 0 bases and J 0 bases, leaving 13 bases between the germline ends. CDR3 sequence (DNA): TGCGCCAGCAGCTTGGACGGTAGCGGTACCTCCTACGAGCAGTACTTC. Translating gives CASSLDGSGTSYEQYF.

Here the CDR3 reads CATRTRRTDTQYF. CDR3 nucleotide sequence: TGTGCCACCAGGACTAGACGGACAGATACGCAGTATTTT. The gene calls are TRBV2 and TRBJ2-3; 7 nucleotides align to TRBD2. The V segment lost 10 bases and the J segment 3 bases; nucleotides outside the gene matches: 7. The CDR3 is 13 residues long. CDR1 SNHLY and CDR2 FYNNEI come from the germline V gene.

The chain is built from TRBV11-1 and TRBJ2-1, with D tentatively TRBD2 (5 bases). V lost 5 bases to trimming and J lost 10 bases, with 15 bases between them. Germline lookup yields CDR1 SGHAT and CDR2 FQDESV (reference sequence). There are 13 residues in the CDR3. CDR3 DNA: TGTGCCAGCAGCCTCCTACTAGAGACGGAGCAGTTCTTC. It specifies CASSLLLETEQFF.

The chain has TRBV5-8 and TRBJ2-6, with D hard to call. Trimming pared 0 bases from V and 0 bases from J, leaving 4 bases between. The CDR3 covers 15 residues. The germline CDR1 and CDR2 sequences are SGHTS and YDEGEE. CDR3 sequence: CASSLDSSGANVLTF. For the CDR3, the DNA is TGTGCCAGCAGCTTGGACAGCTCTGGGGCCAACGTCCTGACTTTC.

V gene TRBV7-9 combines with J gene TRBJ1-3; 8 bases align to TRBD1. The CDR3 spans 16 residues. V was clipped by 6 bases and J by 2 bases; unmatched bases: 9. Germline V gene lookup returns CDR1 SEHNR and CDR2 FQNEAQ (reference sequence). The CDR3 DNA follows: TGTGCCAGCAGTTCCCTTCAGGGGGCGCCTGGAAACACCATATATTTT. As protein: CASSSLQGAPGNTIYF.

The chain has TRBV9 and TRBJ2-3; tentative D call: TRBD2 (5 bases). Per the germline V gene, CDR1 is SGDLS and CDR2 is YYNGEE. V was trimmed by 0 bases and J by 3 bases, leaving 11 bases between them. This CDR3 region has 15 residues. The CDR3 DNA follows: TGTGCCAGCAGCGTAGAGTGGACTGTGACAGATACGCAGTATTTT. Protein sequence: CASSVEWTVTDTQYF.

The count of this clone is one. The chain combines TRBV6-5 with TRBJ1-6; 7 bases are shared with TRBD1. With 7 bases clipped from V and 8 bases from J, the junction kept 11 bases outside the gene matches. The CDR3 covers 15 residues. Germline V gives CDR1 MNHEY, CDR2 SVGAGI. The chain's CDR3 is CASTAVSGGHSPLHF. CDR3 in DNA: TGTGCCAGCACCGCTGTCTCAGGGGGTCATTCACCCCTCCACTTT.

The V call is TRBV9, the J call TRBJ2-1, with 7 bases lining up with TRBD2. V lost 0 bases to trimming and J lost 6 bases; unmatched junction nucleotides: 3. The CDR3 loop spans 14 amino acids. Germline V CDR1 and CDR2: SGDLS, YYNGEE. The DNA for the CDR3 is TGTGCCAGCAGCGTAGGAGGGACTACCAATGAGCAGTTCTTC. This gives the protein CASSVGGTTNEQFF. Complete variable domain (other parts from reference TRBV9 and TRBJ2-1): DSGVTQTPKHLITATGQRVTLRCSPRSGDLSVYWYQQSLDQGLQFLIQYYNGEERAKGNILERFSAQQFPDLHSELNLSSLELGDSALYFCASSVGGTTNEQFFGPGTRLTVL.

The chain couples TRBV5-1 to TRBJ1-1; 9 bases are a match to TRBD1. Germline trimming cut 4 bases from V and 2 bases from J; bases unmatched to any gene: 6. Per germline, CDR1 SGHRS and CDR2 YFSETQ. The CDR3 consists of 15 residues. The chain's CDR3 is CASSTMGQGNTEAFF. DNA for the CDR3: TGCGCCAGCAGCACGATGGGACAGGGAAACACTGAAGCTTTCTTT.

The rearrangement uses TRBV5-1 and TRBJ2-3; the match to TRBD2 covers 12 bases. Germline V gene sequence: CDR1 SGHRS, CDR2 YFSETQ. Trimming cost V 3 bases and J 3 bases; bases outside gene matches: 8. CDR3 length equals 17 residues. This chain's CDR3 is CASSSPSGRASTDTQYF. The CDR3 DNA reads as TGCGCCAGCAGCTCGCCTAGCGGGAGGGCCTCGACAGATACGCAGTATTTT.

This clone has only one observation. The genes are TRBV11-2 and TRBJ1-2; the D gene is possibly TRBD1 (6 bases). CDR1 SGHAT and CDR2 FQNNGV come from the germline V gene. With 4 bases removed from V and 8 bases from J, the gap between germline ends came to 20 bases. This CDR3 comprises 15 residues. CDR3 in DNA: TGTGCCAGCAGCTCCTGGGGCATCCCTCAGGGGGGCTACACCTTC. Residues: CASSSWGIPQGGYTF.

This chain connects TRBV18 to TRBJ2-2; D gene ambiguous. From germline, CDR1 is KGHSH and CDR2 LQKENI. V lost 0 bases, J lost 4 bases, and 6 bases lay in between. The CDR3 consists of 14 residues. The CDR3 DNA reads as TGTGCCAGCTCACCACCCTCCTTCACCGGGGAGCTGTTTTTT. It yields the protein CASSPPSFTGELFF. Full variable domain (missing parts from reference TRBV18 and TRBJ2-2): NAGVMQNPRHLVRRRGQEARLRCSPMKGHSHVYWYRQLPEEGLKFMVYLQKENIIDESGMPKERFSAEFPKEGPSILRIQQVVRGDSAAYFCASSPPSFTGELFFGEGSRLTVL.

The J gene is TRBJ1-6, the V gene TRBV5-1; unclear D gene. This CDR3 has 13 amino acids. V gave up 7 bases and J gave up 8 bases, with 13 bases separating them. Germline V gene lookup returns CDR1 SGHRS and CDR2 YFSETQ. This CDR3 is CASQPHQDSPLHF. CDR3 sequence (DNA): TGCGCCAGCCAGCCCCATCAGGATTCACCCCTCCACTTT.

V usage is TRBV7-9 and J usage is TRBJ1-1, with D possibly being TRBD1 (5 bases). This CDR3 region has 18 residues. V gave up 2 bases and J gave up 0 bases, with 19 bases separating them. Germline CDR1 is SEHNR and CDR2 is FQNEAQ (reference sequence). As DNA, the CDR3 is TGTGCCAGCAGCTTATTCCGATTCGCAGGGTCGGTGAACACTGAAGCTTTCTTT. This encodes CASSLFRFAGSVNTEAFF.

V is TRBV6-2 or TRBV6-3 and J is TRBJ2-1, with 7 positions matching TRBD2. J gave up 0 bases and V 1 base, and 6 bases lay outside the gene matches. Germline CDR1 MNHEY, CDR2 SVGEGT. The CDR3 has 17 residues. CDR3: CASSYFAGAGSYNEQFF. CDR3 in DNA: TGTGCCAGCAGTTACTTCGCGGGAGCCGGCTCCTACAATGAGCAGTTCTTC.

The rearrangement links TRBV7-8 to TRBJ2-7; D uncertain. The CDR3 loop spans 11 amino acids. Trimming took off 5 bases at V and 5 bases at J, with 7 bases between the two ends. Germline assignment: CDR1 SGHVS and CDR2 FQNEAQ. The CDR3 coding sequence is TGTGCCAGCAGCCACAGTAACGAGCAGTACTTC. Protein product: CASSHSNEQYF.

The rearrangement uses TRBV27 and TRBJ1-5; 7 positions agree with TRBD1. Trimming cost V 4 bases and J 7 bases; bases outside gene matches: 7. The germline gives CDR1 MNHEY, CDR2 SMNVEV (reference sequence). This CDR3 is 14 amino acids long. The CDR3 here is CASSSTGVLQPQHF. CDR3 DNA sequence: TGTGCCAGCAGTTCAACAGGGGTATTACAGCCCCAGCATTTT.

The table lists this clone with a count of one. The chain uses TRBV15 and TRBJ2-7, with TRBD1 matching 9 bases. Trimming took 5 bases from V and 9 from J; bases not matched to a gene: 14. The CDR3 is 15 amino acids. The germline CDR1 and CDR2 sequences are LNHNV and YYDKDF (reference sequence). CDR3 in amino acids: CATSVAGTGNEWQYF. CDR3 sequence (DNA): TGTGCCACCAGCGTGGCCGGGACAGGGAACGAGTGGCAGTACTTC. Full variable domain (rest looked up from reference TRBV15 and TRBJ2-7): DAMVIQNPRYQVTQFGKPVTLSCSQTLNHNVMYWYQQKSSQAPKLLFHYYDKDFNNEADTPDNFQSRRPNTSFCFLDIRSPGLGDTAMYLCATSVAGTGNEWQYFGPGTRLTVT.

The CDR3 coding sequence is TGTGCCTGGATGGGGGGAACGGGGGAAAAACTGTTTTTT. It codes for CAWMGGTGEKLFF. V usage is TRBV30 and J usage is TRBJ1-4, with D possibly TRBD1 on 5 matching bases. The CDR3 consists of 13 residues. Trimming removed 4 bases at V and 8 bases at J, with 14 bases between. The germline V gene has CDR1 GTSNPN and CDR2 SVGIG (reference sequence).

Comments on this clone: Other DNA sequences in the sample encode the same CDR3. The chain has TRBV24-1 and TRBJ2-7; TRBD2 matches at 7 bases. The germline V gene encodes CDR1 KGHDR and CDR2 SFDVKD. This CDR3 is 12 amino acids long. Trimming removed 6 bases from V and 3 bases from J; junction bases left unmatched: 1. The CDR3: CATSPGGYEQYF. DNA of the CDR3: TGTGCCACCAGTCCGGGGGGCTACGAGCAGTACTTC.

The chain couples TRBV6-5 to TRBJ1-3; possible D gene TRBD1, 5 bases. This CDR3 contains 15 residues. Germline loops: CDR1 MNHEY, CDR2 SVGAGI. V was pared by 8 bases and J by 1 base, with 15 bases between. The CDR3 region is CASRARANSGNTIYF. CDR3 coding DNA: TGTGCCAGCCGGGCCAGGGCCAATTCTGGAAACACCATATATTTT.

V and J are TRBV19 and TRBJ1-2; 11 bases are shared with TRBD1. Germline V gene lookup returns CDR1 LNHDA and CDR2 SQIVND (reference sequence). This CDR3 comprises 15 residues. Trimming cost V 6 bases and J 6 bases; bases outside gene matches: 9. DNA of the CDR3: TGTGCCAGTAGGGACAGGGGGCCAGCCCAAGATGGCTACACCTTC. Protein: CASRDRGPAQDGYTF.

The CDR3: CASSYSGETQYF. The CDR3 region has the DNA TGTGCCAGCAGTTACTCCGGAGAGACCCAGTACTTC. The J gene is TRBJ2-5, the V gene TRBV6-5, with D uncertain. Trimming stripped 0 bases from V and 4 bases from J, with 3 bases between. Per the germline V gene, CDR1 is MNHEY and CDR2 is SVGAGI. The CDR3 contains 12 residues.

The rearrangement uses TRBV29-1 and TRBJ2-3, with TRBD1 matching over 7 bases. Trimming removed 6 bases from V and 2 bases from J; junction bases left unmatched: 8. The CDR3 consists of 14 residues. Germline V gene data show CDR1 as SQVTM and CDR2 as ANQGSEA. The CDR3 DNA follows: TGCAGCGTGGCCCCGGGACAGACCACAGATACGCAGTATTTT. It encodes CSVAPGQTTDTQYF.

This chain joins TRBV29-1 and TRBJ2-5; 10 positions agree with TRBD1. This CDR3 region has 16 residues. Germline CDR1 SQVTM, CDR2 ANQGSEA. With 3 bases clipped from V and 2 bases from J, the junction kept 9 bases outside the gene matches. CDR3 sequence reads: CSVEGGQGVLQETQYF. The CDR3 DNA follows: TGCAGCGTTGAGGGTGGACAGGGGGTTTTACAAGAGACCCAGTACTTC.

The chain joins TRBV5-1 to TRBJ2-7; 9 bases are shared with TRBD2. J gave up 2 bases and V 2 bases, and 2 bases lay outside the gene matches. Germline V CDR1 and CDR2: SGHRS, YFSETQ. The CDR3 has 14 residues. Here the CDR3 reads CASSFAGGTYEQYF. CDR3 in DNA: TGCGCCAGCAGCTTCGCGGGAGGGACCTACGAGCAGTACTTC.

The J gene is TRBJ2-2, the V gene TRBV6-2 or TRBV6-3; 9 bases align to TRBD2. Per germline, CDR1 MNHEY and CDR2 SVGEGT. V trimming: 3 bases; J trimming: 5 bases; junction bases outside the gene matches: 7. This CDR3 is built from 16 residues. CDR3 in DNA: TGTGCCAGCAGTTATATAGCGGGAGTAAAAACCGGGGAGCTGTTTTTT. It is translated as CASSYIAGVKTGELFF.